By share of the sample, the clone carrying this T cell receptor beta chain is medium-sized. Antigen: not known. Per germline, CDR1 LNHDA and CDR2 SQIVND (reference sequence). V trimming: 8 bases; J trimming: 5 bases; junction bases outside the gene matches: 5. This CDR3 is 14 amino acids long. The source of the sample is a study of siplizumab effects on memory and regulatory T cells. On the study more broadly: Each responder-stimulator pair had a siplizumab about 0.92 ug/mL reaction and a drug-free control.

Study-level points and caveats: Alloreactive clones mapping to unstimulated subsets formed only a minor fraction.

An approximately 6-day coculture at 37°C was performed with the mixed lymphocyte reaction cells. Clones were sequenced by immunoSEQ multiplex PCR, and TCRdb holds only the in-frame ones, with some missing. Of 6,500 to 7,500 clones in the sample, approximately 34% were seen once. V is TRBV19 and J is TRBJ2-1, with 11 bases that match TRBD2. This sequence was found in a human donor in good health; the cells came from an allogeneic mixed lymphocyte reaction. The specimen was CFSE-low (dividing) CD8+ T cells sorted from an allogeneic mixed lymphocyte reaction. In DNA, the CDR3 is TGTGCCAGTTCCAGACTAGCGGGAAACAATGAGCAGTTCTTC. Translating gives CASSRLAGNNEQFF.